Sequencing of this T cell receptor (beta chain) was carried out in a study of blood T cells in healthy people across ages. Study observations and caveats: Relative to aged donors, long-lived donors carried more naive CD4+ cells and displayed higher diversity. Correlation between TCR beta diversity and naive T cell percentage was strong.

With a J-beta primer mix and a sample-barcoded 5' primer, a second PCR ran about 7 to 11 cycles. TCRdb re-derived calls from the 5' RACE reads in MiXCR, one entry per CDR3 protein. This sample has about a million distinct CDR3 sequences; roughly 50% occur once, and the top ten carry around 21%. Comment on this clonotype: What it binds is unknown.

Trimming cost V 1 base and J 0 bases, with 11 bases left between them. Per the germline V gene, CDR1 is SGHTA and CDR2 is FQGTGA. CDR3 length: 16 amino acids. Total RNA extraction produced at least 5.5 micrograms (per sample) for the study. Sequencing input: blood. V is TRBV7-3 and J is TRBJ2-3, with D perhaps assigned TRBD1 or TRBD2 (5 bases each). This TCR came from a woman in her fifties or sixties in good health. The CDR3 reads CASSLRRDLSTDTQYF. The CDR3 bases are TGTGCCAGCAGCTTAAGAAGGGACCTTAGCACAGATACGCAGTATTTT.